These 9 T cell receptor beta chains originate from one sample sequenced in a study of shared clonotypes between healthy human individuals. Data came from immunoSEQ multiplex PCR; TCRdb stores just in-frame clones and leaves some out. Altogether approximately 2,300,000 clones are present, less than 95% being singletons, with the ten largest covering approximately 0.39%. The specimen sequenced was naive CD4+ T cells from PBMCs. Noted subset: CD45RA+ positively selected. The source is a man between 18 and 35 years old in good health. Some clones in this sample may be carry-over from other donors' samples.

The chain links TRBV15 to TRBJ2-7; TRBD2 matches at 8 bases. From germline, CDR1 is LNHNV and CDR2 YYDKDF (reference sequence). CDR3 length: 17 amino acids. J was trimmed by 6 bases and V by 2 bases; bases with no gene match: 15. CDR3 residues: CATSRPLTSVGTSEQYF. In DNA, the CDR3 is TGTGCCACCAGCAGACCATTGACTAGCGTCGGAACCTCCGAGCAGTACTTC.

The chain uses TRBV10-3 and TRBJ2-4, with 10 positions matching TRBD1. Per the germline V gene, CDR1 is ENHRY and CDR2 is SYGVKD. The V segment lost 3 bases and the J segment 4 bases; nucleotides outside the gene matches: 3. CDR3 size: 15 residues. CDR3 DNA sequence: TGTGCCATCAGTGACCGGGGACAGGGGAAAAACATTCAGTACTTC. Protein product: CAISDRGQGKNIQYF.

A single count supports this clone. The J gene is TRBJ1-2, the V gene TRBV5-4; 7 bases agree with TRBD1. Germline V lookup: CDR1 SGHNT, CDR2 YYREEE (reference sequence). CDR3 length: 15 amino acids. Trimming took 4 bases from V and 4 from J; bases not matched to a gene: 10. CDR3 nucleotide sequence: TGTGCCAGCAGCCCTGATGGAGGGGGCGGCTATGGCTACACCTTC. Translated: CASSPDGGGGYGYTF.

The chain links TRBV7-2 to TRBJ2-3; 9 bases map to TRBD2. The junction had 8 bases not matched to a gene; V was cut back by 6 bases and J by 4 bases. This CDR3 comprises 15 residues. Germline CDR1 reads SGHTA; CDR2 reads FQGNSA. CDR3 bases: TGTGCCAGCAGATATAGCGGGAGTCGTCCAGATACGCAGTATTTT. Residues: CASRYSGSRPDTQYF.

V gene TRBV6-1 combines with J gene TRBJ2-3; perhaps TRBD2 as D (5 bases). Per the germline V gene, CDR1 is MNHNS and CDR2 is SASEGT. The V end lost 8 bases, the J end lost 0 bases, and 12 bases lay between the germline ends. The CDR3 is 14 residues long. CDR3 sequence: CASARELSTDTQYF. The CDR3 region has the DNA TGTGCCAGCGCGAGGGAGTTGAGCACAGATACGCAGTATTTT.

The rearrangement joins TRBV25-1 to TRBJ2-1, with unresolved D. V was trimmed by 1 base and J by 12 bases, leaving 22 bases between them. Per the germline V gene, CDR1 is MGHDK and CDR2 is SYGVNS. The CDR3 contains 16 residues. The CDR3 bases are TGTGCCAGCAGTGAATCTCTCCCGGGTTTAGGTGTCCGGCAGTTCTTC. Translation: CASSESLPGLGVRQFF.

This clone was seen only once. The chain recombines TRBV9 with TRBJ2-7, with D possibly being TRBD1 (6 bases). CDR1 is SGDLS and CDR2 is YYNGEE in the germline V gene. This CDR3 has 15 amino acids. Trimming stripped 3 bases from V and 5 bases from J, with 18 bases between. The CDR3 DNA reads TGTGCCAGCAGCGCCACCGGGACAAGGATGGACGAGCAGTACTTC. Protein: CASSATGTRMDEQYF.

This clone occurred once. Here the CDR3 DNA reads TGTGCCAGCAGCCCCTCAGGGACTAGGAACAATGAGCAGTTCTTC. Its protein product is CASSPSGTRNNEQFF. V gene TRBV5-4 combines with J gene TRBJ2-1; 8 bases align to TRBD2. This CDR3 contains 15 residues. CDR1 and CDR2 from the germline V gene are SGHNT and YYREEE (reference sequence). Trimming took 4 bases from V and 5 from J; bases not matched to a gene: 8.

The J gene is TRBJ2-7, the V gene TRBV7-9; D gene ambiguous. Germline-derived CDR1 and CDR2 are SEHNR and FQNEAQ (reference sequence). V lost 3 bases and J 3 bases, leaving 6 bases between the germline ends. The CDR3 runs to 12 residues. The CDR3 coding sequence is TGTGCCAGCAGCTTTAATAACTACGAGCAGTACTTC. Translating gives CASSFNNYEQYF.